The 14 T cell receptor beta chains presented below share a single source sample, sequenced in a study of blood T cell repertoires in COVID-19. The data were produced by immunoSEQ multiplex PCR, yet TCRdb's version contains in-frame clones alone and is incomplete. The sample lists 120,000 to 150,000 clones, more than 65% seen once, with roughly 4.2% in the top ten. Sequencing was performed on peripheral blood. The receptors originated from a man aged 55 to 70 with acute or convalescent COVID-19.

In DNA form, the CDR3 reads TGCGCCAGCAGCCCCTCGCAGGGTAGCGGGACCCAGGTTGGGGAGCAGTACTTC. Translated: CASSPSQGSGTQVGEQYF. The chain joins TRBV4-1 to TRBJ2-7; TRBD2 aligns across 8 bases. The CDR3 has 18 residues. V shed 4 bases and J 7 bases; nucleotides not matched to a gene: 21. From germline, CDR1 is MGHRA and CDR2 YSYEKL.

The chain uses TRBV5-1 and TRBJ2-5; D gene unclear. The CDR3 covers 15 residues. Germline V gene sequence: CDR1 SGHRS, CDR2 YFSETQ. The ends were cut back, 4 bases at V and 0 bases at J, with 13 bases in the middle. CDR3 in DNA: TGCGCCAGCAGCCTCTCCACAGACAACCAAGAGACCCAGTACTTC. Its translation: CASSLSTDNQETQYF.

V gene TRBV7-3 combines with J gene TRBJ2-5, with TRBD2 identical over 8 bases. CDR1 is SGHTA and CDR2 is FQGTGA in the germline V gene. This CDR3 has 15 residues. Losses at the gene ends were 3 bases for V and 1 base for J; bases not matched to a gene: 4. The CDR3: CASSLHSGAQETQYF. The DNA of the CDR3 is TGTGCCAGCAGCTTGCATAGCGGGGCCCAAGAGACCCAGTACTTC.

CDR3 protein: CASTQGHSLTDTQYF. CDR3 bases: TGTGCCAGCACCCAGGGGCATAGCCTCACAGATACGCAGTATTTT. This chain connects TRBV28 to TRBJ2-3; a weak D match, TRBD1 (6 bases). Looked up from germline, CDR1 is MDHEN and CDR2 is SYDVKM. V lost 7 bases and J lost 2, with 16 bases in between. This CDR3 is 15 amino acids long.

The rearrangement uses TRBV24-1 and TRBJ1-4; TRBD1 matches at 8 bases. With V trimmed by 7 bases and J by 10 bases, 7 bases remained unmatched. Per the germline V gene, CDR1 is KGHDR and CDR2 is SFDVKD. CDR3 length: 13 amino acids. The CDR3 DNA reads TGTGCCACCAGAGAGACAGGGGAGGGAAAACTGTTTTTT. Translated, it gives CATRETGEGKLFF.

The V and J genes are TRBV28 and TRBJ1-2, with D possibly TRBD1 on 5 matching bases. Trimming removed 10 bases from V and 8 bases from J, with 14 bases in between. The CDR3 sequence is 11 residues long. Looked up from germline, CDR1 is MDHEN and CDR2 is SYDVKM. As DNA, the CDR3 is TGTGCCACCATTTATACAGGAGGCTACACCTTC. It codes for CATIYTGGYTF.

CDR3 region: CASSIDLLAGYEQYF. The CDR3 DNA follows: TGTGCCAGTAGTATAGATCTACTAGCGGGCTACGAGCAGTACTTC. The chain joins TRBV19 to TRBJ2-7; 9 bases are a match to TRBD2. Losses at the gene ends were 0 bases for V and 3 bases for J; bases not matched to a gene: 3. CDR1 is LNHDA, CDR2 SQIVND, per germline (reference sequence). The CDR3 runs 15 residues.

This chain uses TRBV5-8 with TRBJ2-5; 9 bases align to TRBD1. CDR1 is SGHTS and CDR2 is YDEGEE in the germline V gene. The CDR3 is 20 residues long. Trimming cost V 4 bases and J 1 base; bases outside gene matches: 20. The CDR3, as DNA: TGTGCCAGCAGCCACCGGGACAGGGTATTGGTAGCGGGTCCCCAAGAGACCCAGTACTTC. It specifies CASSHRDRVLVAGPQETQYF.

The chain has TRBV28 and TRBJ2-7, with 7 bases matching TRBD1. This CDR3 contains 15 residues. The V gene end was trimmed by 1 base and the J gene end by 3 bases; junction bases not matched to a gene: 6. The germline gives CDR1 MDHEN, CDR2 SYDVKM. The CDR3 DNA follows: TGTGCCAGCAGTTTATATCGGACAGGATACTACGAGCAGTACTTC. This translates into CASSLYRTGYYEQYF.

The genes are TRBV10-2 and TRBJ2-7; the D gene is possibly TRBD1 (5 bases). The CDR3 has 13 residues. V lost 4 bases to trimming and J lost 3 bases, with 10 bases between them. Per the germline V gene, CDR1 is WSHSY and CDR2 is SAAADI. The DNA of the CDR3 is TGCGCCAGCAGTGTACAGGCAGTCTACGAGCAGTACTTC. Translation gives CASSVQAVYEQYF.

The chain links TRBV3-1 (or the pseudogene TRBV3-2) to TRBJ1-3, with TRBD1 matching 7 bases. From germline, CDR1 is LGHDT and CDR2 YNNKEL (reference sequence). The junction had 3 bases not matched to a gene; V was cut back by 2 bases and J by 2 bases. CDR3 length: 15 residues. The CDR3 region has the DNA TGTGCCAGCAGCCAAAACCAGGGGGCTGGAAACACCATATATTTT. Translated, it gives CASSQNQGAGNTIYF.

The chain couples TRBV18 to TRBJ2-5; D might be TRBD1 (6 bases). The germline V and J ends were trimmed by 4 bases and 1 base, with 7 bases remaining between them. The CDR3 totals 13 residues. Germline values: CDR1 KGHSH, CDR2 LQKENI. The CDR3 DNA reads as TGTGCCAGCTCACTGGGGGCCCAAGAGACCCAGTACTTC. Amino acids: CASSLGAQETQYF.

The V call is TRBV19, the J call TRBJ2-1; TRBD2 aligns across 12 bases. From germline, CDR1 is LNHDA and CDR2 SQIVND (reference sequence). The junction had 11 bases not matched to a gene; V was cut back by 10 bases and J by 10 bases. This CDR3 region has 14 residues. CDR3 DNA sequence: TGTGCCACCCTACCTAGCGGGAGGGACCCGGAGCAGTTCTTC. This encodes CATLPSGRDPEQFF.

This clone has only a few counts. The V and J genes are TRBV7-8 and TRBJ1-3; D ambiguous. The CDR3 is 16 residues long. Germline CDR1 reads SGHVS; CDR2 reads FQNEAQ. V gave up 1 base and J gave up 0 bases, with 10 bases separating them. In nucleotides, the CDR3 is TGTGCCAGCAGCTTAGAGGCCAGACTCTCTGGAAACACCATATATTTT. Residues: CASSLEARLSGNTIYF.